The rows below give T cell receptor beta chains drawn from one sample of a study of radiotherapy plus CTLA-4 blockade in lung cancer. The table came from immunoSEQ multiplex PCR; TCRdb's copy has only in-frame clones and leaves some out. This table has roughly 63,000 clones, approximately 68% appearing once. Source: peripheral blood, taken from a patient treated with radiotherapy plus ipilimumab. The source is a human donor with non-small cell lung cancer whose response to radiotherapy plus ipilimumab could not be evaluated. CDR3s leave out the opening cysteine and the closing phenylalanine or tryptophan. Expanded clones get a size class; other rows say once, few or many, or leave the size out.

NA,TRBV5-4,TRBJ2-7,ASSLWTSDEQY
NA,TRBV19,TRBJ2-5,ASSWDNQETQY
NA,TRBV5-1,TRBJ2-5,ASSLAILGRQGPHQETQY
NA,TRBV9,TRBJ2-2,ATKGGAENTGELF
NA,TRBV4-1,TRBJ1-3,ASSRLGGTIY
NA,TRBV7-8,TRBJ1-2,ASSPGGGYGYT
few,TRBV2,TRBJ1-2,ASSEWWDRGLGYT
NA,TRBV6-5,TRBJ2-1,AVALAGGTYNEQF
NA,TRBV6-5,TRBJ2-7,ASSYSGALRGEQY
few,TRBV6-1,TRBJ2-7,ASSEGQLPYEQY
once,TRBV7-8,TRBJ2-2,ASTEGASGSDGELF
NA,TRBV27,TRBJ2-3,ASRQGQGAPTDTQY
NA,TRBV19,TRBJ1-4,ASSMAGTTNEKLF
NA,TRBV4-3,TRBJ2-3,ASSQEWGQGTDTQY
NA,TRBV27,NA,ASSVLGIDRGTYEQY
NA,TRBV30,TRBJ1-4,AWNQGATNEKLF